A few counts support the clone carrying this T cell receptor beta chain. Its target is not known. TCRdb ran MiXCR on the 5' RACE reads and lists one entry per CDR3 protein. Of hundreds of thousands of distinct CDR3 sequences listed, around 21% are singletons. The data were taken from a study of CD8 T cells in ankylosing spondylitis. General observations from the study: Disease-associated clonotypes exhibited CD8+ identity and were relatively infrequent in peripheral blood. Disease-linked clones reportedly showed significant enrichment in matched ankylosing spondylitis synovial fluid.

The germline CDR1 and CDR2 sequences are SGHTA and FQGNSA. The ends lost 6 bases at V and 7 bases at J; junction bases unmatched: 10. The CDR3 has 15 amino acids. This clonotype was sampled from a female donor with ankylosing spondylitis or in good health (not recorded which). The chain carries TRBV7-2 and TRBJ2-1, with 9 bases that match TRBD2. Sample: blood, either unsorted or a sorted T cell fraction (not recorded which). The CDR3 is CASRQGGRAGNEQFF. The CDR3 coding sequence is TGTGCCAGCAGGCAGGGCGGGAGGGCCGGTAATGAGCAGTTCTTC.